This passage covers 30 T cell receptor beta chains from one sample sequenced in a study of spatial heterogeneity in lung cancer. This sample's time point: sample taken at primary tumor resection. Sequencing covered unsorted whole RNA taken from tumor, nontumor lung or frozen PBMC. Each CDR3 protein is one row after TCRdb ran MiXCR on the 5' RACE reads. The table lists about 26,000 distinct CDR3 sequences, around 13% of them singletons. The sequencing used PBMCs, collected at surgery. All receptors derive from a female donor with early-stage non-small cell lung cancer.

The V call is TRBV7-2, the J call TRBJ2-1; 10 nucleotides agree with TRBD2. The junction had 4 bases not matched to a gene; V was cut back by 1 base and J by 10 bases. In germline, CDR1 is SGHTA, CDR2 FQGNSA. The CDR3 has 14 residues. CDR3 sequence: CASSLEWTSGEQFF. The CDR3 DNA is TGTGCCAGCAGCTTAGAGTGGACTAGCGGAGAGCAGTTCTTC. The variable domain in full, completed from reference TRBV7-2 and TRBJ2-1, reads GAGVSQSPSNKVTEKGKDVELRCDPISGHTALYWYRQSLGQGLEFLIYFQGNSAPDKSGLPSDRFSAERTGGSVSTLTIQRTQQEDSAVYLCASSLEWTSGEQFFGPGTRLTVL.

This clonotype was detected many times. The chain combines TRBV4-3 with TRBJ2-3, with 9 bases matching TRBD2. The CDR3 is made up of 17 amino acids. The J segment lost 6 bases and the V segment lost 1 base, leaving 11 bases of the junction unmatched. Germline V gene data show CDR1 as LGHNA and CDR2 as YSLEER. The CDR3 region is CASSQGGLAGVGDTQYF. For the CDR3, the DNA is TGCGCCAGCAGCCAAGGAGGATTAGCGGGAGTGGGGGATACGCAGTATTTT.

The table lists this clonotype with a count of one. V usage is TRBV6-1 and J usage is TRBJ2-1; D perhaps matches TRBD1 (6 bases). CDR1 is MNHNS, CDR2 SASEGT, per germline. V gave up 8 bases and J gave up 6 bases, with 17 bases separating them. The CDR3 has 14 amino acids. The CDR3 reads CASSGELIINEQFF. CDR3 DNA: TGTGCCAGCTCAGGGGAGTTAATCATCAATGAGCAGTTCTTC.

In its sample, this clonotype was seen many times. The V call is TRBV7-9, the J call TRBJ1-1; tentatively, D is TRBD1 (5 bases). The CDR3 is made up of 14 amino acids. Germline CDR1 and CDR2: SEHNR and FQNEAQ (reference sequence). V lost 1 base, J lost 6 bases, and 12 bases lay in between. The CDR3 sequence: CASSLDSRVAEAFF. DNA of the CDR3: TGTGCCAGCAGCTTAGATTCCAGGGTGGCTGAAGCTTTCTTT.

This clonotype has ten or more counts. The chain has TRBV10-3 and TRBJ2-7; 7 bases agree with TRBD1. V was clipped by 10 bases and J by 5 bases; unmatched bases: 11. This CDR3 region has 13 residues. Germline assignment: CDR1 ENHRY and CDR2 SYGVKD. The DNA of the CDR3 is TGTGCCACCATGACAGGGTATAGGCACGAGCAGTACTTC. Translation gives CATMTGYRHEQYF.

V and J are TRBV28 and TRBJ2-7; D may be TRBD2 (5 bases). From germline, CDR1 is MDHEN and CDR2 SYDVKM. The CDR3 contains 14 residues. The ends were cut back, 6 bases at V and 2 bases at J, with 14 bases in the middle. CDR3: CASSPGEDTYEQYV. Written as DNA, the CDR3 is TGTGCCAGCAGCCCCGGGGAAGATACCTACGAGCAGTACGTC.

This clonotype occurred many times. The genes are TRBV7-2 and TRBJ1-2; D is perhaps TRBD1 (5 bases). Trimming shortened V by 2 bases and J by 4 bases, and 14 bases separated the two germline ends. Germline V gene lookup returns CDR1 SGHTA and CDR2 FQGNSA. There are 15 residues in the CDR3. This CDR3 is CASSLSQAGLYGYTF. CDR3 nucleotide sequence: TGTGCCAGCAGCTTAAGTCAGGCAGGGCTCTATGGCTACACCTTC.

This clonotype has ten or more counts. V gene TRBV5-1 combines with J gene TRBJ2-7; a weak D match, TRBD2 (5 bases). Trimming removed 3 bases at V and 6 bases at J, with 13 bases between. This CDR3 contains 13 residues. Per the germline V gene, CDR1 is SGHRS and CDR2 is YFSETQ. CDR3 sequence reads: CASSSPPGSEQYF. The CDR3, as DNA: TGCGCCAGCAGCTCCCCCCCGGGGTCCGAGCAGTACTTC.

This clonotype was counted ten times or more. The chain couples TRBV12-3 or TRBV12-4 to TRBJ1-5; 7 bases line up with TRBD1. The V segment lost 5 bases and the J segment 7 bases; nucleotides outside the gene matches: 8. The CDR3 is made up of 14 amino acids. The CDR3 coding sequence is TGTGCCAGCAGTCTACAGGGGTGGGAGCAGCCCCAGCATTTT. Translation: CASSLQGWEQPQHF.

This clonotype came up many times. The rearrangement uses TRBV19 and TRBJ2-4; D is perhaps TRBD2 (6 bases). The germline gives CDR1 LNHDA, CDR2 SQIVND (reference sequence). This CDR3 is built from 16 residues. Trimming cost V 5 bases and J 1 base, with 15 bases left between them. The CDR3 protein is CASSAGTSLAKNIQYF. DNA of the CDR3: TGTGCCAGTAGTGCTGGGACTTCCCTTGCCAAAAACATTCAGTACTTC. Variable domain in full (rest from reference TRBV19 and TRBJ2-4): DGGITQSPKYLFRKEGQNVTLSCEQNLNHDAMYWYRQDPGQGLRLIYYSQIVNDFQKGDIAEGYSVSREKKESFPLTVTSAQKNPTAFYLCASSAGTSLAKNIQYFGAGTRLSVL.

This clonotype has a handful of counts. The J gene is TRBJ2-2, the V gene TRBV7-9; TRBD1 might be the D (5 bases). The CDR3 loop spans 14 amino acids. CDR1 is SEHNR and CDR2 is FQNEAQ in the germline V gene (reference sequence). Trimming removed 6 bases from V and 6 bases from J, with 14 bases in between. CDR3 loop: CASSPTPRAGELFF. The CDR3 coding sequence is TGTGCCAGCAGTCCCACCCCCAGGGCCGGGGAGCTGTTTTTT.

This clonotype was counted at least ten times. The gene calls are TRBV3-1 and TRBJ1-1; D gene ambiguous. Trimming removed 7 bases at V and 5 bases at J, with 11 bases between. This CDR3 region has 12 residues. Germline CDR1 reads LGHDT; CDR2 reads YNNKEL (reference sequence). CDR3 nucleotides: TGTGCCAGCATAGGGATGGGAACTGAAGCTTTCTTT. This translates into CASIGMGTEAFF.

The rearrangement links TRBV4-3 to TRBJ1-6; possibly TRBD1 for D (5 bases). CDR3 length: 16 residues. The V gene's germline CDR1 is LGHNA and CDR2 YSLEER. The germline V and J ends were trimmed by 6 bases and 1 base, with 13 bases remaining between them. The CDR3 is CASRVGDQSYNSPLHF. The CDR3 bases are TGCGCCAGCAGAGTAGGGGATCAGTCCTATAATTCACCCCTCCACTTT.

The V and J genes are TRBV29-1 and TRBJ2-3; a weak D match, TRBD1 (5 bases). V lost 4 bases, J lost 6 bases, and 14 bases lay in between. The CDR3 loop spans 13 amino acids. CDR1 and CDR2 (germline): SQVTM, ANQGSEA. The CDR3 reads CSVAAQGRDTQYF. Written as DNA, the CDR3 is TGCAGCGTTGCTGCGCAGGGAAGGGATACGCAGTATTTT.

This clonotype was counted only a few times. This chain joins TRBV7-8 and TRBJ2-3; 8 bases map to TRBD2. V lost 1 base and J lost 8; bases outside the gene matches: 8. The V gene's germline CDR1 is SGHVS and CDR2 FQNEAQ. The CDR3 is 15 residues long. DNA for the CDR3: TGTGCCAGCAGCTTAGTCGCGGGGGGAGGCAGTACGCAGTATTTT. Protein: CASSLVAGGGSTQYF.

This clonotype was found many times. The chain has TRBV4-1 and TRBJ2-5; no reliable D call. This CDR3 has 14 amino acids. The V end was cut by 2 bases, the J end by 5 bases, with 12 bases between. Germline V gives CDR1 MGHRA, CDR2 YSYEKL. CDR3: CASSQPTARETQYF. The CDR3 DNA reads TGCGCCAGCAGCCAACCCACAGCCCGGGAGACCCAGTACTTC.

This clonotype was seen ten or more times. The chain joins TRBV7-8 to TRBJ2-7; D is uncertain. Trimming cost V 2 bases and J 3 bases, with 17 bases left between them. Germline V gives CDR1 SGHVS, CDR2 FQNEAQ. The CDR3 has 16 amino acids. CDR3 bases: TGTGCCAGCAGCTTACAACCGGGTCCATCCCTCTACGAGCAGTACTTC. This translates into CASSLQPGPSLYEQYF.

This chain joins TRBV7-3 and TRBJ1-3; no clear D gene. This CDR3 is 15 amino acids long. Trimming stripped 5 bases from V and 0 bases from J, with 11 bases between. Germline CDR1 SGHTA, CDR2 FQGTGA. In DNA form, the CDR3 reads TGTGCCAGCAGCCCGGACGGGAGCTCTGGAAACACCATATATTTT. It translates to CASSPDGSSGNTIYF. Drawing the rest from reference TRBV7-3 and TRBJ1-3, the complete variable domain is GAGVSQTPSNKVTEKGKYVELRCDPISGHTALYWYRQSLGQGPEFLIYFQGTGAADDSGLPNDRFFAVRPEGSVSTLKIQRTERGDSAVYLCASSPDGSSGNTIYFGEGSWLTVV.

This clonotype was recorded at least ten times. The chain joins TRBV4-1 to TRBJ2-6; 11 positions match TRBD1. The CDR3 totals 17 residues. The V gene's germline CDR1 is MGHRA and CDR2 YSYEKL. V trimming: 4 bases; J trimming: 0 bases; junction bases outside the gene matches: 2. CDR3 sequence (DNA): TGCGCCAGCAGCCTCGGACAGGGGGCCTCTGGGGCCAACGTCCTGACTTTC. Protein sequence: CASSLGQGASGANVLTF.

The gene calls are TRBV29-1 and TRBJ2-1; tentative D call: TRBD2 (5 bases). This CDR3 comprises 15 residues. V lost 1 base and J 6 bases, leaving 16 bases between the germline ends. Germline CDR1 reads SQVTM; CDR2 reads ANQGSEA. The chain's CDR3 is CSVEGVGMRSNEQFF. The CDR3 coding sequence is TGCAGCGTTGAAGGGGTCGGGATGAGAAGCAATGAGCAGTTCTTC.

The chain joins TRBV3-1 to TRBJ1-1; perhaps TRBD1 as D (6 bases). V was pared by 3 bases and J by 0 bases, with 23 bases between. Germline-derived CDR1 and CDR2 are LGHDT and YNNKEL (reference sequence). CDR3 length: 19 residues. CDR3 region: CASSHLRQAGSHMNTEAFF. The CDR3 region has the DNA TGTGCCAGCAGCCACCTCAGACAGGCCGGGAGCCACATGAACACTGAAGCTTTCTTT.

This clonotype was seen only a few times. CDR3 coding DNA: TGTGCCAGCAGCCAAGCGGGTGGCAATCAGCCCCAGCATTTT. Residues: CASSQAGGNQPQHF. V and J are TRBV14 and TRBJ1-5; D not certain. With 1 base removed from V and 2 bases from J, the gap between germline ends came to 6 bases. The CDR3 has 14 residues. The germline V gene encodes CDR1 SGHDN and CDR2 FVKESK.

This chain connects TRBV6-4 to TRBJ2-3; D call uncertain. The V gene's germline CDR1 is MRHNA and CDR2 SNTAGT. The CDR3 extends over 14 amino acids. V was pared by 4 bases and J by 2 bases, with 10 bases between. CDR3 nucleotides: TGTGCCAGCAGTGCAGCGCCGCACACAGATACGCAGTATTTT. This translates into CASSAAPHTDTQYF.

This clonotype was picked up many times. The chain employs TRBV3-1 and TRBJ2-2, with D hard to call. Germline CDR1 and CDR2: LGHDT and YNNKEL (reference sequence). The ends were cut back, 0 bases at V and 6 bases at J, with 8 bases in the middle. This CDR3 has 14 residues. CDR3 bases: TGTGCCAGCAGCCAAGAAGACCGGGCCGGGGAGCTGTTTTTT. It yields the protein CASSQEDRAGELFF.

This clonotype came up many times. CDR3: CASRNRDNAHEKLFF. The CDR3 DNA follows: TGTGCCAGCAGGAACCGGGACAACGCTCATGAAAAACTGTTTTTT. The chain employs TRBV25-1 and TRBJ1-4; D is possibly TRBD1 (6 bases). Germline V lookup: CDR1 MGHDK, CDR2 SYGVNS. There are 15 residues in the CDR3. Trimming removed 6 bases from V and 6 bases from J, with 17 bases in between.

This clonotype came up many times. The chain couples TRBV6-5 to TRBJ2-5, with 9 positions matching TRBD2. J was trimmed by 7 bases and V by 6 bases; bases with no gene match: 15. Per germline, CDR1 MNHEY and CDR2 SVGAGI. This CDR3 spans 16 amino acids. CDR3 protein: CASSPRLAGSHATQYF. Written as DNA, the CDR3 is TGTGCCAGCAGCCCGCGGCTAGCGGGGAGTCATGCGACCCAGTACTTC.

This clonotype was recorded at least ten times. The chain joins TRBV7-6 to TRBJ2-7; 10 bases match TRBD1. CDR3 size: 14 residues. J lost 3 bases, V lost 1 base, and 0 bases had no gene match. Germline lookup yields CDR1 SGHVS and CDR2 FNYEAQ. In DNA, the CDR3 is TGTGCCAGCAGCTTAGGGGACAGGGGCTACGAGCAGTACTTC. It specifies CASSLGDRGYEQYF.

This clonotype occurred many times. The chain combines TRBV28 with TRBJ2-2; the D is unclear. Germline V gene data show CDR1 as MDHEN and CDR2 as SYDVKM. The length of the CDR3 is 14 residues. The V and J ends lost 2 bases and 3 bases respectively, with 7 bases between them. The CDR3 protein is CASSLIQYTGELFF. In DNA form, the CDR3 reads TGTGCCAGCAGTTTAATACAGTACACCGGGGAGCTGTTTTTT. Looking up the rest from reference TRBV28 and TRBJ2-2 gives the full variable domain: DVKVTQSSRYLVKRTGEKVFLECVQDMDHENMFWYRQDPGLGLRLIYFSYDVKMKEKGDIPEGYSVSREKKERFSLILESASTNQTSMYLCASSLIQYTGELFFGEGSRLTVL.

This clonotype was found many times. J is TRBJ2-7 and V is TRBV7-9; tentative D call: TRBD1 (6 bases). The CDR3 runs 15 residues. Trimming took 1 base from V and 2 from J, leaving 12 bases between them. Germline V gene lookup returns CDR1 SEHNR and CDR2 FQNEAQ (reference sequence). This CDR3 is CASSLVVQGTYEQYF. DNA for the CDR3: TGTGCCAGCAGCTTAGTAGTGCAGGGGACCTACGAGCAGTACTTC.

This clonotype was seen repeatedly, ten times or more. The chain is built from TRBV6-2 or TRBV6-3 and TRBJ2-5, with 8 bases identical to TRBD2. The CDR3 has 18 amino acids. In germline, CDR1 is MNHEY, CDR2 SVGEGT. The J segment lost 5 bases and the V segment lost 6 bases, leaving 20 bases of the junction unmatched. The CDR3: CASSSPPGGARIGETQYF. In DNA, the CDR3 is TGTGCCAGCAGCTCCCCTCCCGGGGGGGCTCGGATCGGCGAGACCCAGTACTTC.